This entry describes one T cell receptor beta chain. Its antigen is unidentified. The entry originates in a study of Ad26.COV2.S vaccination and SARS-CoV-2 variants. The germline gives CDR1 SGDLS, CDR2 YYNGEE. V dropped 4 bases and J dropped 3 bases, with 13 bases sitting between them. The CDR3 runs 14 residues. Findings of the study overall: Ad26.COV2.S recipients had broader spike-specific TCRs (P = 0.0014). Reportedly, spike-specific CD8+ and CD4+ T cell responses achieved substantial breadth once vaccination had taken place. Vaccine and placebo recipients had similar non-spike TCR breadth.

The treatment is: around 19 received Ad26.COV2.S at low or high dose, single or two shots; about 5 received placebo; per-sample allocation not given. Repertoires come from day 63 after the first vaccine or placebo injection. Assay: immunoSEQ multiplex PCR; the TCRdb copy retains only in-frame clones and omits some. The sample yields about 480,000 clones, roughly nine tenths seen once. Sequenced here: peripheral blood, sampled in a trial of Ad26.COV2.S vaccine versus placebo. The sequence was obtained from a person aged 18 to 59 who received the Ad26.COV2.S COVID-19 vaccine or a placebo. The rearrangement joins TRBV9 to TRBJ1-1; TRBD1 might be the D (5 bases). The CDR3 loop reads CASSPQEGYTEAFF. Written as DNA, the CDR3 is TGTGCCAGCAGCCCCCAGGAGGGGTACACTGAAGCTTTCTTT.